This T cell receptor (beta chain) is drawn from a study of regulatory T cells in long-lasting Graves disease. For TCR beta, libraries came from iRepertoire HTBI primers and Arm-PCR of CDR3 regions. Using its own MiXCR run on the multiplex PCR reads, TCRdb lists one record per CDR3 protein. The repertoire holds 360,000 or so distinct CDR3 sequences, 15% to 20% seen once, with 20% in the top ten. As to time point: newly diagnosed GD, antithyroid drugs for less than 3 months. Generation of the TCR library employed RNA extracted from PBMCs. This clonotype occurred many times. V lost 6 bases and J lost 0; bases outside the gene matches: 10. The CDR3 contains 17 residues. In germline, CDR1 is SGHAT, CDR2 FQNNGV. The sample was also reused in another study, on T cells in Graves' hyperthyroidism and ophthalmopathy.

This chain uses TRBV11-2 with TRBJ2-1; 8 bases line up with TRBD2. This TCR derives from a woman aged 18-29 years with Graves disease. Specimen: peripheral blood mononuclear cells (PBMCs), collected at new diagnosis, from a patient treated with antithyroid drugs. CDR3 in DNA: TGTGCCAGCAGTTCCACCGGGGGGACTAGCTCCTACAATGAGCAGTTCTTC. Its protein product is CASSSTGGTSSYNEQFF. Combining the CDR3 with reference TRBV11-2 and TRBJ2-1 gives the whole variable domain EAGVAQSPRYKIIEKRQSVAFWCNPISGHATLYWYQQILGQGPKLLIQFQNNGVVDDSQLPKDRFSAERLKGVDSTLKIQPAKLEDSAVYLCASSSTGGTSSYNEQFFGPGTRLTVL.